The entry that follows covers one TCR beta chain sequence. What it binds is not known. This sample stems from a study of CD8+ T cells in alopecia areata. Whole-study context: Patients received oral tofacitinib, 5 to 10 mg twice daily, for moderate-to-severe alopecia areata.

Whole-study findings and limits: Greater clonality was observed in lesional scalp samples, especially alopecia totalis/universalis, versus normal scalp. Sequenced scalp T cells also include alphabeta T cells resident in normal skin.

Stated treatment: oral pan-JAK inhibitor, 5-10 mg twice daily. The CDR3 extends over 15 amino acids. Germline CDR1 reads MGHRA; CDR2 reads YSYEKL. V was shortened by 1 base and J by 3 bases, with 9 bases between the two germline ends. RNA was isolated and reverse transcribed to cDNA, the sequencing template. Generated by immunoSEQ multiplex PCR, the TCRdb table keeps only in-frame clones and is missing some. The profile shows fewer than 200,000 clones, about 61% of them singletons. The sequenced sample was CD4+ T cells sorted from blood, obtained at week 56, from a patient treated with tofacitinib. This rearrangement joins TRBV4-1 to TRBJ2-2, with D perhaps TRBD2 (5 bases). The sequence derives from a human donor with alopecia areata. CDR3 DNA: TGCGCCAGCAGCCAAGTACGGGGAGACACCGGGGAGCTGTTTTTT. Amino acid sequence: CASSQVRGDTGELFF.